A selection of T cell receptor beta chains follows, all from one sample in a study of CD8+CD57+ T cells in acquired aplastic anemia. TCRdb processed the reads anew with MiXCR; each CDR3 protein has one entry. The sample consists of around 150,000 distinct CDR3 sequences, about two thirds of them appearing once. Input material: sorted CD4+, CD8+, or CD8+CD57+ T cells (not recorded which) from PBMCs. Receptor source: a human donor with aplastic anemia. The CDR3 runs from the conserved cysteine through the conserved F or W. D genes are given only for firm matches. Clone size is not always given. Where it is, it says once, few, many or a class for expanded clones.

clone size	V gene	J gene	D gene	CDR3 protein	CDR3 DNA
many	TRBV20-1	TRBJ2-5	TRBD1	CSARTGDEGRETQYF	TGCAGCGCTAGAACAGGGGATGAGGGTCGAGAGACCCAGTACTTC
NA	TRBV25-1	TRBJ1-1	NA	CASSDEGTGLPMNTEAFF	TGTGCCAGCAGTGATGAAGGGACGGGCCTCCCCATGAACACTGAAGCTTTCTTT
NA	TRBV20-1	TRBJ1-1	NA	CSAEGRYFNTEAFF	TGCAGTGCGGAGGGCAGATACTTTAACACTGAAGCTTTCTTT
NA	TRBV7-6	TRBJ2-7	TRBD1	CASSTTPDRAYEQYF	TGTGCCAGCAGCACGACCCCGGACAGGGCCTACGAGCAGTACTTC
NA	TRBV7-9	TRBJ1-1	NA	CASGDFQGPTEAFF	TGTGCCAGCGGCGACTTCCAGGGGCCCACTGAAGCTTTCTTT
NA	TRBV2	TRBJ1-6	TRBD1	CASSVRDRVSPLHF	TGTGCCAGCAGTGTAAGAGACAGGGTTTCACCCCTCCACTTT
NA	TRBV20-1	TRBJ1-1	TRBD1	CSARADRGLDTEAFF	TGCAGTGCTAGAGCTGACAGGGGGCTGGACACTGAAGCTTTCTTT
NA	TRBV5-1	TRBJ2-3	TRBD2	CASSSGGTPQYF	TGCGCCAGCAGCTCCGGGGGGACCCCACAGTATTTT
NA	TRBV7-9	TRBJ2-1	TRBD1	CASTLGRTGINEQFF	TGTGCCAGCACCCTTGGGCGGACAGGGATCAATGAGCAGTTCTTC
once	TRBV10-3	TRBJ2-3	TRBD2	CAISGLADNEQYF	TGTGCCATCAGTGGACTAGCCGACAATGAGCAGTATTTT
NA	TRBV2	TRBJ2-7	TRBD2	CASKTSGSSYEQYF	TGTGCCAGCAAAACTAGCGGGAGCTCCTACGAGCAGTACTTC
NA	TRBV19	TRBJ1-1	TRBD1	CASSRQGARAEAFF	TGTGCCAGTAGTAGACAGGGGGCGAGGGCTGAAGCTTTCTTT
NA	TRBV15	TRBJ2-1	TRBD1	CATSTRTGAGEQFF	TGTGCCACCAGCACCAGGACAGGGGCGGGTGAGCAGTTCTTC
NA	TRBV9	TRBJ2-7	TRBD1	CASSSRTGTVTYEQYF	TGTGCCAGCAGCTCGCGGACAGGGACCGTTACCTACGAGCAGTACTTC
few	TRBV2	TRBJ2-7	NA	CASSTVQSYEQYF	TGTGCCAGCAGTACCGTACAGAGCTACGAGCAGTACTTC
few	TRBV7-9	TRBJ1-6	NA	CASTPTGTYNSPLHF	TGTGCCAGCACCCCGACGGGGACCTATAATTCACCCCTCCACTTT
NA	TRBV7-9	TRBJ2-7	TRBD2	CASSQDRAGGLYEQYF	TGCGCCAGCAGCCAAGATCGGGCGGGGGGGCTGTACGAGCAGTACTTC
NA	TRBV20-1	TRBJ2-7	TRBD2	CSASGLAGVEQYF	TGCAGTGCTAGTGGGCTAGCGGGAGTCGAGCAGTACTTC
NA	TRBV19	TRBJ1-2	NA	CASRMPRDLGGYTF	TGTGCCAGTAGGATGCCAAGGGATTTGGGAGGCTACACCTTC
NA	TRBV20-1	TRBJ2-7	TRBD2	CSARRTRGSYEQYF	TGCAGTGCTAGAAGGACTAGGGGTTCCTACGAGCAGTACTTC
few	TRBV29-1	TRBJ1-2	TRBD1	CSVARGQGADGYTF	TGCAGCGTTGCCCGCGGACAGGGGGCGGATGGCTACACCTTC
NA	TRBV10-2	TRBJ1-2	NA	CASSITKDSYGYTF	TGCGCCAGCAGCATAACCAAGGACAGCTATGGCTACACCTTC
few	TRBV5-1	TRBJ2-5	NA	CASSLGGLEETQYF	TGCGCCAGCAGCTTGGGAGGGCTTGAGGAGACCCAGTACTTC
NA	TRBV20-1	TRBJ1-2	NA	CSARDSANYGYTF	TGCAGTGCTAGGGACAGCGCTAACTATGGCTACACCTTC
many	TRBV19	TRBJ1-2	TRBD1	CATYRGLLYTF	TGTGCCACCTACAGGGGATTATTGTACACCTTC
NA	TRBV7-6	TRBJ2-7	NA	CASSSGGRVLEQYF	TGTGCCAGCAGCTCCGGCGGCAGGGTACTTGAGCAGTACTTC
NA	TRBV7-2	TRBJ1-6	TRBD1	CASSFGTDTPLHF	TGTGCCAGCAGCTTCGGGACAGATACACCCCTCCACTTT
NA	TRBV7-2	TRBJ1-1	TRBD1	CASSRQGSYMNTEAFF	TGTGCCAGCAGCCGACAGGGCTCCTACATGAACACTGAAGCTTTCTTT
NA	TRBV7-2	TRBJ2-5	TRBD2	CASSSGTSGGDGIQETQYF	TGTGCCAGCAGCTCCGGGACTAGCGGGGGGGACGGCATTCAAGAGACCCAGTACTTC
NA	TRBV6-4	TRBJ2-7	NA	CAISERTQLGYEQYF	TGTGCCATCAGTGAGCGGACACAGCTTGGGTACGAGCAGTACTTC
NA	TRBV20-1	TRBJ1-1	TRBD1	CSARLLQGGHTEAFF	TGCAGTGCTCGCCTTTTACAGGGGGGGCACACTGAAGCTTTCTTT
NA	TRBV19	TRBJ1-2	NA	CASSMDAFNYTF	TGTGCCAGTAGTATGGATGCGTTCAACTACACCTTC
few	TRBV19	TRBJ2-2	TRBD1	CASSKRLLGQGEVTGELFF	TGTGCCAGTAGTAAAAGGCTTCTCGGACAGGGAGAAGTAACCGGGGAGCTGTTTTTT
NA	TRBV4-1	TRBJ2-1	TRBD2	CASSQEPGGLGRNEQFF	TGCGCCAGCAGCCAAGAACCGGGGGGACTAGGCCGCAATGAGCAGTTCTTC
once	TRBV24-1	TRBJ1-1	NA	CATSDDRNTEAFF	TGTGCCACCAGTGATGACCGCAACACTGAAGCTTTCTTT
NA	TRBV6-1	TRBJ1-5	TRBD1	CASSPTGKQDF	TGTGCCAGCAGCCCGACAGGGAAACAGGATTTT
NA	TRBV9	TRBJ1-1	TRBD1	CASSVVAGGLEAFF	TGTGCCAGCAGCGTAGTTGCAGGGGGCCTAGAAGCTTTCTTT
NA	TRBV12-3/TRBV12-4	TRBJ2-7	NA	CASSEDPTGSYEQYF	TGTGCCAGCAGTGAAGACCCGACGGGATCCTACGAGCAGTACTTC
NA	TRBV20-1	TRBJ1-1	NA	CSARHVPAPEAFF	TGCAGTGCTAGACACGTCCCGGCCCCTGAAGCTTTCTTT
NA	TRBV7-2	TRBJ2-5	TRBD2	CASSSYSGGETQYF	TGTGCCAGCAGCTCATACTCCGGGGGGGAGACCCAGTACTTC
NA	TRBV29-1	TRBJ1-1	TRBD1	CSVATGEAFF	TGCAGCGTTGCGACAGGGGAAGCTTTCTTT
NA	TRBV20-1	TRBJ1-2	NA	CSAQPEVRGDNYGYTF	TGCAGTGCTCAGCCCGAGGTGAGGGGGGATAACTATGGCTACACCTTC
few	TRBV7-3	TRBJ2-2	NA	CATGLGTGELFF	TGTGCCACCGGCCTAGGGACCGGGGAGCTGTTTTTT
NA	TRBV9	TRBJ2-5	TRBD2	CASSVSTGGKKETQYF	TGTGCCAGCAGCGTATCCACGGGAGGGAAAAAAGAGACCCAGTACTTC
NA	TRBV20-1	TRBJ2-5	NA	CSAPGPFQETQYF	TGCAGTGCTCCGGGACCATTCCAAGAGACCCAGTACTTC
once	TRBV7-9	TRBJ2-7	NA	CASSPSKNEQYF	TGTGCCAGCAGCCCCTCGAAGAACGAGCAGTACTTC
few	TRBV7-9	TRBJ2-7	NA	CASSPVLARVWEQYF	TGTGCCAGCAGCCCGGTGCTAGCGCGGGTATGGGAGCAGTACTTC
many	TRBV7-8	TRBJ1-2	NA	CASSFGSYGYTF	TGTGCCAGCAGCTTCGGGTCTTATGGCTACACCTTC
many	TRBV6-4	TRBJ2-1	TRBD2	CASSDEASGGNEQFF	TGTGCCAGCAGTGACGAGGCTAGCGGGGGTAATGAGCAGTTCTTC
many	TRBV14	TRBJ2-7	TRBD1	CASSQVDRGVEQYF	TGTGCCAGCAGCCAAGTCGACAGGGGGGTCGAGCAGTACTTC